These 19 T cell receptor beta chains share one sample of origin, sequenced in a study of blood T cell repertoires in COVID-19. Generated by immunoSEQ multiplex PCR, the TCRdb table keeps only in-frame clones and is missing some. The sample lists 150,000 to 200,000 clones, approximately 85% seen once, with roughly 9.8% in the top ten. Sequenced: peripheral blood. The origin of the receptors is a human donor with active or convalescent COVID-19. The donor label of this sample is uncertain.

A word on this clone: Relative to the germline gene, one junction end is altered; a read error may explain this. The chain employs TRBV7-6 and TRBJ2-7; the D gene is possibly TRBD1 (5 bases). Germline V gene data show CDR1 as SGHVS and CDR2 as FNYEAQ. The CDR3 extends over 15 amino acids. The CDR3 region is CASSLDQGRSSEQYF. CDR3 in DNA: TGTGCCAGCAGCTTAGACCAGGGAAGGTCCTCCGAGCAGTACTTC.

This clone was seen a single time. The V call is TRBV7-7, the J call TRBJ2-3; TRBD2 might be the D (5 bases). Trimming stripped 5 bases from V and 5 bases from J, with 20 bases between. CDR1 and CDR2 from the germline V gene are SSHAT and FNYEAQ (reference sequence). The CDR3 spans 16 residues. The CDR3 region is CASSPPGRAGIDTQYF. The DNA of the CDR3 is TGTGCCAGCAGCCCCCCCGGTAGGGCCGGGATAGATACGCAGTATTTT.

The V and J genes are TRBV6-5 and TRBJ2-1; maybe TRBD1 (6 bases). This CDR3 region has 13 residues. Trimming removed 5 bases from V and 6 bases from J, with 11 bases in between. The germline gives CDR1 MNHEY, CDR2 SVGAGI. CDR3 sequence reads: CASSPRGTNEQFF. The CDR3 bases are TGTGCCAGCAGTCCAAGGGGGACCAATGAGCAGTTCTTC.

V gene TRBV20-1 combines with J gene TRBJ1-2, with D unresolved. This CDR3 region has 11 residues. Germline V lookup: CDR1 DFQATT, CDR2 SNEGSKA (reference sequence). The CDR3 DNA reads TGCATTCCCATGGGCCAATATGGCTACACCTTC. Amino acids: CIPMGQYGYTF.

V is TRBV7-2 and J is TRBJ2-1; 9 bases match TRBD2. With 2 bases clipped from V and 7 bases from J, the junction kept 3 bases outside the gene matches. The CDR3 has 14 amino acids. CDR1 and CDR2 from the germline V gene are SGHTA and FQGNSA. CDR3 amino acids: CASSLFSGSNEQFF. CDR3 bases: TGTGCCAGCAGCTTATTTAGCGGGAGTAATGAGCAGTTCTTC.

The chain uses TRBV28 and TRBJ2-2, with a tentative D call TRBD2 (5 bases). V was shortened by 6 bases and J by 6 bases, with 11 bases between the two germline ends. The CDR3 is made up of 13 amino acids. Germline values: CDR1 MDHEN, CDR2 SYDVKM. The CDR3, as DNA: TGTGCCAGCAGCTCACCCGGGGCCGGGGAGCTGTTTTTT. Protein sequence: CASSSPGAGELFF.

The chain recombines TRBV4-1 with TRBJ2-2, with D perhaps matching TRBD2 (6 bases). The CDR3 contains 15 residues. Trimming left V 4 bases short and J 2 bases short, with 11 bases between. Germline loops: CDR1 MGHRA, CDR2 YSYEKL. CDR3 sequence: CASSLGRGNTGELFF. DNA of the CDR3: TGCGCCAGCAGCCTAGGGCGGGGAAACACCGGGGAGCTGTTTTTT.

This CDR3 is CASSYIAGGRGETQYF. CDR3 sequence (DNA): TGTGCCAGCAGTTATATAGCGGGGGGGCGAGGGGAGACCCAGTACTTC. V gene TRBV6-6 combines with J gene TRBJ2-5, with TRBD2 matching 11 bases. Germline CDR1 and CDR2: MNHNY and SVGAGI (reference sequence). Trimming at V came to 3 bases and at J to 5 bases, leaving 8 bases not matched to a gene. The CDR3 is 16 residues long.

Only one count was recorded for this clone. The V call is TRBV29-1, the J call TRBJ2-1; 7 nucleotides match TRBD2. The ends lost 8 bases at V and 7 bases at J; junction bases unmatched: 5. In germline, CDR1 is SQVTM, CDR2 ANQGSEA. This CDR3 comprises 11 residues. CDR3 coding DNA: TGCAGCCCCCGGCGGGGGAATGAGCAGTTCTTC. This sequence encodes CSPRRGNEQFF.

V usage is TRBV7-2 and J usage is TRBJ2-3, with no clear D. The V and J ends lost 5 bases and 5 bases respectively, with 8 bases between them. Germline V gives CDR1 SGHTA, CDR2 FQGNSA. This CDR3 contains 12 residues. In DNA, the CDR3 is TGTGCCAGCAGCACGGCTAGAGATACGCAGTATTTT. It is translated as CASSTARDTQYF.

The chain carries TRBV5-1 and TRBJ1-2, with 7 bases lining up with TRBD1. The V gene end was trimmed by 3 bases and the J gene end by 3 bases; junction bases not matched to a gene: 11. CDR3 length: 16 amino acids. Per germline, CDR1 SGHRS and CDR2 YFSETQ. As DNA, the CDR3 is TGCGCCAGCAGCTACGGGCGACCAGACAGGGACTATGGCTACACCTTC. This sequence encodes CASSYGRPDRDYGYTF. The variable domain in full, with the rest retrieved from reference TRBV5-1 and TRBJ1-2, is KAGVTQTPRYLIKTRGQQVTLSCSPISGHRSVSWYQQTPGQGLQFLFEYFSETQRNKGNFPGRFSGRQFSNSRSEMNVSTLELGDSALYLCASSYGRPDRDYGYTFGSGTRLTVV.

The V call is TRBV4-3, the J call TRBJ2-1, with TRBD2 matching over 8 bases. In germline, CDR1 is LGHNA, CDR2 YSLEER. The CDR3 runs 15 residues. Losses at the gene ends were 4 bases for V and 8 bases for J; bases not matched to a gene: 10. DNA of the CDR3: TGCGCCAGCAGCCCGGGGGGGTTTGGGACCGATGAGCAGTTCTTC. Translating it yields CASSPGGFGTDEQFF.

The CDR3 DNA follows: TGTGCCAGCTCTGAAGCGGCGACCTACGAGCAGTACTTC. It specifies CASSEAATYEQYF. The rearrangement links TRBV18 to TRBJ2-7, with a tentative D call TRBD2 (5 bases). Germline values: CDR1 KGHSH, CDR2 LQKENI. CDR3 length equals 13 residues. V was trimmed by 6 bases and J by 2 bases, leaving 11 bases between them.

A word on this clone: This sample also contains other DNA sequences that code for the same CDR3. The CDR3 reads CASSLGLAGEYQETQYF. DNA for the CDR3: TGCGCCAGCAGCTTGGGACTAGCGGGAGAATACCAAGAGACCCAGTACTTC. The gene calls are TRBV5-1 and TRBJ2-5, with TRBD2 identical over 12 bases. Germline values: CDR1 SGHRS, CDR2 YFSETQ. The CDR3 runs to 17 residues. The junction had 3 bases not matched to a gene; V was cut back by 0 bases and J by 0 bases.

V gene TRBV4-2 combines with J gene TRBJ1-2, with 8 bases identical to TRBD1. Germline V lookup: CDR1 LGHNA, CDR2 YNFKEQ. This CDR3 comprises 15 residues. Trimming cost V 1 base and J 5 bases; bases outside gene matches: 6. The DNA of the CDR3 is TGTGCCAGCAGCCAAGGGATACGGGACAGGTATGGCTACACCTTC. It codes for CASSQGIRDRYGYTF.

The chain employs TRBV6-5 and TRBJ2-3; D perhaps matches TRBD2 (6 bases). The CDR3 spans 14 residues. The ends were cut back, 4 bases at V and 5 bases at J, with 13 bases in the middle. Germline lookup yields CDR1 MNHEY and CDR2 SVGAGI. The DNA for the CDR3 is TGTGCCAGCAGTTTGGGGTTGCGGGGAGATACGCAGTATTTT. Protein sequence: CASSLGLRGDTQYF.

V gene TRBV4-1 combines with J gene TRBJ2-3, with 7 bases identical to TRBD1. From germline, CDR1 is MGHRA and CDR2 YSYEKL. CDR3 size: 16 residues. V dropped 4 bases and J dropped 2; count of bases not matched to a gene: 9. DNA of the CDR3: TGCGCCAGCAGCCCTCAGGAGGACAGGCCCACAGATACGCAGTATTTT. Amino acids: CASSPQEDRPTDTQYF.

This clone was found once. V and J are TRBV9 and TRBJ2-1; 9 nucleotides line up with TRBD2. V lost 3 bases, J lost 5 bases, and 6 bases stayed unmatched. This CDR3 comprises 15 residues. Germline V lookup: CDR1 SGDLS, CDR2 YYNGEE. This CDR3 reads CASSAFASGDNEQFF. The CDR3 nucleotides read TGTGCCAGCAGCGCCTTCGCTAGCGGGGACAATGAGCAGTTCTTC.

About this clone itself: A read error may account for a junction end that differs from germline. This chain links TRBV20-1 with TRBJ2-7; D is undetermined. This CDR3 has 11 residues. CDR1 and CDR2 (germline): DFQATT, SNEGSKA (reference sequence). This CDR3 reads CSARSSHEQYF. CDR3 in DNA: TGCAGTGCTAGATCCTCCCACGAGCAGTACTTC.